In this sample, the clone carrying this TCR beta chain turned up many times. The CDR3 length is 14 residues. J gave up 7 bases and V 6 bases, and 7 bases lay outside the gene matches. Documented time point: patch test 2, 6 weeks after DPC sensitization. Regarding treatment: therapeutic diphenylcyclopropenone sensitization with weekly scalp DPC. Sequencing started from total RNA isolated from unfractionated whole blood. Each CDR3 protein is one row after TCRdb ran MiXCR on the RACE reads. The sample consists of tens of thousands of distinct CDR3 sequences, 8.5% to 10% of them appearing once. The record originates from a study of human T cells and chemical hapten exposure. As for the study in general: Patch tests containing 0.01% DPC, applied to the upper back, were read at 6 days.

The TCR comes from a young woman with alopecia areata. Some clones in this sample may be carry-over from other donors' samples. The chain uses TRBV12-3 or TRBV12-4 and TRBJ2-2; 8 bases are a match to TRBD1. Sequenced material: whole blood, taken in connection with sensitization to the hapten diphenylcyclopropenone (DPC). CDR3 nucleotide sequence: TGTGCCAGCAGCCAGACAGGGGCTGGCGGGGAGCTGTTTTTT. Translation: CASSQTGAGGELFF.